These T cell receptor beta chains were read from a single sample in a study of T cell responses to AZD1222 COVID-19 vaccine. The repertoire was sequenced with immunoSEQ multiplex PCR; TCRdb's copy has only in-frame clones and lacks some. The sample consists of about 100,000 clones, 92% of them appearing once. The sample was peripheral blood, taken on day 0 of AZD1222 vaccination. These receptor sequences come from an adult in good health. Each CDR3 is given with its conserved first and last residue. The D gene is left open where the match is weak. Clone size is shown for a subset of rows, as once, few, many or a class of expanded clone.

v_call	d_call	clone_size	j_call	cdr3_nt	cdr3_aa
TRBV4-2	.	.	TRBJ2-7	TGTGCCAGCAGCCAAGAACTTGTGCCCGTAGGCGAGCAGTACTTC	CASSQELVPVGEQYF
TRBV10-3	TRBD1	.	TRBJ2-7	TGTGCCATCAGCCCGGGACAGGGGGCCCACGAGCAGTACTTC	CAISPGQGAHEQYF
TRBV5-1	TRBD1	.	TRBJ1-6	TGCGCCAGCAGCGGAGGGACAGACCCGAATAATTCACCCCTCCACTTT	CASSGGTDPNNSPLHF
TRBV7-2	TRBD2	few	TRBJ2-1	TGTGCCAGCAGCCCCAATTGGGGAGCGGGAAACAATGAGCAGTTCTTC	CASSPNWGAGNNEQFF
TRBV4-1	.	.	TRBJ2-3	TGCGCCAGCAGCCAAGATGGTACTAGGGGGGATACGCAGTATTTT	CASSQDGTRGDTQYF
TRBV30	.	.	TRBJ2-2	TGTGCCTGGAGTGTACTCAGGGACACCGGGGAGCTGTTTTTT	CAWSVLRDTGELFF
TRBV28	TRBD1	.	TRBJ2-7	TGTGCCAGCAGTTTAGGGGACAGGGTGCACGAGCAGTACTTC	CASSLGDRVHEQYF
TRBV7-9	.	.	TRBJ1-4	TGTGCCAGCAGCTTAGGACAGGCAACTAATGAAAAACTGTTTTTT	CASSLGQATNEKLFF
TRBV6-1	.	.	TRBJ2-5	TGTGCCAGCAGTGAACCCTTTCATGAGACCCAGTACTTC	CASSEPFHETQYF
TRBV5-4	TRBD1	.	TRBJ2-1	TGTGCCAGCACCCTGGACAGGGCGGATGAGCAGTTCTTC	CASTLDRADEQFF
TRBV2	TRBD1	once	TRBJ1-4	TGTGCCAGCAGTAGGGACAGGGAGCGAGAACTGTTTTTT	CASSRDRERELFF